This passage covers 10 T cell receptor beta chains from one sample sequenced in a study of cytomegalovirus exposure and HLA in healthy donors. PCR employed 60 Vbeta and 13 Jbeta primers. Clones were sequenced by immunoSEQ multiplex PCR, and TCRdb holds only the in-frame ones, with some missing. The table includes about 200,000 clones, about 86% detected once. The sequenced material came from PBMCs. The source of these receptors is a young woman in good health and CMV-seronegative.

This clone appeared once. This chain uses TRBV23-1 with TRBJ2-7, with 7 positions matching TRBD1. TRBV23-1 is treated as an ORF (open reading frame) with a function not yet certain. CDR3 length: 16 residues. With V trimmed by 4 bases and J by 4 bases, 13 bases remained unmatched. The CDR3 protein is CASSLRRQGLGYEQYF. The CDR3 region has the DNA TGCGCCAGCAGTCTTCGCCGACAGGGCCTCGGTTACGAGCAGTACTTC.

The rearrangement uses TRBV28 and TRBJ2-6, with TRBD1 matching 9 bases. Germline loops: CDR1 MDHEN, CDR2 SYDVKM. This CDR3 has 18 amino acids. V gave up 5 bases and J gave up 0 bases; unmatched junction bases: 8. The CDR3 loop is CASSPPTGGFSGANVLTF. In nucleotides, the CDR3 is TGTGCCAGCAGTCCCCCGACAGGGGGTTTCTCTGGGGCCAACGTCCTGACTTTC.

The chain links TRBV5-1 to TRBJ2-7, with a weak D call TRBD1 (6 bases). Germline assignment: CDR1 SGHRS and CDR2 YFSETQ. The CDR3 has 14 residues. Trimming cost V 4 bases and J 1 base, with 12 bases left between them. The CDR3, as DNA: TGCGCCAGCAGCACAGGACAGTATTCCTACGAGCAGTACTTC. Translation: CASSTGQYSYEQYF.

The V call is TRBV7-9, the J call TRBJ1-2; D ambiguous. From germline, CDR1 is SEHNR and CDR2 FQNEAQ (reference sequence). V was clipped by 5 bases and J by 4 bases, with 14 bases between them. The CDR3 has 14 amino acids. CDR3: CASSPTERAYGYTF. The CDR3 DNA follows: TGTGCCAGCAGCCCGACCGAGCGGGCCTATGGCTACACCTTC.

The rearrangement uses TRBV2 and TRBJ2-1; 10 bases map to TRBD1. The CDR3 has 11 amino acids. The germline CDR1 and CDR2 sequences are SNHLY and FYNNEI. Trimming removed 6 bases from V and 15 bases from J; junction bases left unmatched: 5. The CDR3: CASSGQGDPFF. The CDR3 DNA is TGTGCCAGCAGCGGACAGGGGGACCCGTTCTTC.

The chain carries TRBV19 and TRBJ2-7; 9 positions agree with TRBD1. CDR1 LNHDA and CDR2 SQIVND come from the germline V gene (reference sequence). With V trimmed by 3 bases and J by 7 bases, 7 bases remained unmatched. The length of the CDR3 is 14 residues. The DNA for the CDR3 is TGTGCCAGTAGTATCGCAGGACAGGGGAGTGAGCAGTACTTC. Amino acid sequence: CASSIAGQGSEQYF.

The V call is TRBV6-1, the J call TRBJ2-5; 7 positions agree with TRBD1. The J call is uncertain, as TRBJ2-7 better fits the DNA end. Germline-derived CDR1 and CDR2 are MNHNS and SASEGT. The CDR3 length is 14 residues. DNA for the CDR3: TGTGCCAGCGCCCGGGACAGCAACTCCTACGAGCAGTACTTC. It codes for CASARDSNSYEQYF.

Regarding this clone: One end of the junction varies from germline; a read error may be responsible. V is TRBV9 and J is TRBJ2-7, with 9 positions matching TRBD2. CDR1 is SGDLS and CDR2 is YYNGEE in the germline V gene. The CDR3 has 16 residues. CDR3 coding DNA: TGTGTCAGCAGCGTAGGAGGAGCGGGAGGAACCTACGAGCAGTACTTC. This encodes CVSSVGGAGGTYEQYF.

The chain links TRBV5-1 to TRBJ2-3; TRBD1 agrees at 8 bases. This CDR3 has 15 amino acids. Unmatched junction bases numbered 10, after V lost 4 bases and J lost 6 bases. The germline V gene has CDR1 SGHRS and CDR2 YFSETQ. The DNA of the CDR3 is TGCGCCAGCAGCCAGGCGCAGGGGGCATCGGATACGCAGTATTTT. Translated, it gives CASSQAQGASDTQYF.

This clone appeared once. The CDR3 sequence: CASSEGGDYEQYF. The DNA of the CDR3 is TGTGCCAGCAGTGAAGGGGGCGACTACGAGCAGTACTTC. The chain links TRBV2 to TRBJ2-7; TRBD1 is a possible D gene (5 bases). In germline, CDR1 is SNHLY, CDR2 FYNNEI. Trimming took off 1 base at V and 3 bases at J, with 7 bases between the two ends. The CDR3 is 13 amino acids.